The 12 T cell receptor beta chains below were found in one sample sequenced in a study of T cells in Graves' hyperthyroidism and ophthalmopathy. The TCR beta CDR3 regions underwent amplification using RNA transcripts as the source. The HTBI set primed first-round TCR CDR3 RT-PCR. From the multiplex PCR reads, TCRdb called clonotypes with MiXCR, one entry per CDR3 protein. The table records a few hundred thousand distinct CDR3 sequences, about 16% of them present only once. The specimen was blood. These receptors were taken from a woman under 40 with Graves' ophthalmopathy.

The chain carries TRBV3-1 and TRBJ2-7; 7 nucleotides align to TRBD2. The CDR3 runs to 14 residues. The germline gives CDR1 LGHDT, CDR2 YNNKEL (reference sequence). V trimming: 1 base; J trimming: 4 bases; junction bases outside the gene matches: 4. The chain's CDR3 is CASSQGEGLYEQYF. CDR3 sequence (DNA): TGTGCCAGCAGCCAAGGGGAGGGCCTTTACGAGCAGTACTTC.

This clonotype was detected ten times or more. The V and J genes are TRBV20-1 and TRBJ2-2, with D unclear. Germline CDR1 and CDR2: DFQATT and SNEGSKA (reference sequence). Trimming removed 2 bases from V and 6 bases from J, with 7 bases in between. The CDR3 runs to 12 residues. In DNA form, the CDR3 reads TGCAGTGCTAGATACGGACCCGGGGAGCTGTTTTTT. This encodes CSARYGPGELFF.

This clonotype was detected many times. The chain links TRBV28 to TRBJ1-5; 8 bases map to TRBD1. The CDR3 has 14 residues. Germline V lookup: CDR1 MDHEN, CDR2 SYDVKM. V lost 5 bases to trimming and J lost 9 bases; unmatched junction nucleotides: 9. In nucleotides, the CDR3 is TGTGCCAGCAGTACCGGGACAGGACGGTTGCCCCAGCATTTT. This codes for CASSTGTGRLPQHF. The whole variable domain, remainder taken from reference TRBV28 and TRBJ1-5, is DVKVTQSSRYLVKRTGEKVFLECVQDMDHENMFWYRQDPGLGLRLIYFSYDVKMKEKGDIPEGYSVSREKKERFSLILESASTNQTSMYLCASSTGTGRLPQHFGDGTRLSIL.

This clonotype was found many times. The V gene is TRBV7-2, the J gene TRBJ2-7; 7 bases are a match to TRBD1. Germline CDR1 reads SGHTA; CDR2 reads FQGNSA. Trimming at V came to 5 bases and at J to 2 bases, leaving 3 bases not matched to a gene. This CDR3 has 13 amino acids. The CDR3: CASSQTGPYEQYF. The CDR3, as DNA: TGTGCCAGCAGCCAGACAGGGCCCTACGAGCAGTACTTC.

V gene TRBV6-5 combines with J gene TRBJ2-7; D is possibly TRBD1 or TRBD2 (5 bases each). V lost 2 bases and J lost 1, with 12 bases in between. In germline, CDR1 is MNHEY, CDR2 SVGAGI. The length of the CDR3 is 15 residues. CDR3 amino acids: CASSYVWDGSYEQYF. The CDR3 DNA follows: TGTGCCAGCAGTTACGTCTGGGACGGGTCCTACGAGCAGTACTTC.

The chain links TRBV12-3 or TRBV12-4 to TRBJ2-1; TRBD1 matches 9 bases. The ends lost 3 bases at V and 7 bases at J; junction bases unmatched: 7. There are 15 residues in the CDR3. CDR3 sequence: CASSFSWTGDNEQFF. In DNA form, the CDR3 reads TGTGCCAGCAGTTTTTCCTGGACAGGGGATAATGAGCAGTTCTTC.

Many counts were recorded for this clonotype. This chain uses TRBV27 with TRBJ2-5; 16 bases line up with TRBD2. The CDR3 is made up of 16 amino acids. Germline V gives CDR1 MNHEY, CDR2 SMNVEV (reference sequence). Trimming removed 4 bases from V and 2 bases from J; junction bases left unmatched: 1. The CDR3 protein is CASSSGLAGGQETQYF. In DNA, the CDR3 is TGTGCCAGCAGTTCGGGACTAGCGGGAGGGCAAGAGACCCAGTACTTC.

This clonotype was seen repeatedly, ten times or more. The germline gene is not matched at one end of the junction; a read error may be the cause. The gene calls are TRBV28 and TRBJ1-1; D is ambiguous. This CDR3 contains 13 residues. The germline CDR1 and CDR2 sequences are MDHEN and SYDVKM. The chain's CDR3 is CASSLWLKTEAFF. The CDR3 nucleotides read TGTGCCAGCAGTTTATGGCTGAAGACTGAAGCTTTCTTT.

This clonotype was observed many times. The chain combines TRBV28 with TRBJ1-1; the D gene is possibly TRBD1 (5 bases). Trimming shortened V by 5 bases and J by 4 bases, and 23 bases separated the two germline ends. The CDR3 sequence is 17 residues long. Germline V gene data show CDR1 as MDHEN and CDR2 as SYDVKM. The CDR3 DNA follows: TGTGCCAGCAGTCCCGCGGGGGAGGGTCCCTACACCACTGAAGCTTTCTTT. Translated, it gives CASSPAGEGPYTTEAFF.

This clonotype has just a few counts. The rearrangement uses TRBV3-1 and TRBJ2-1; possibly TRBD1 or TRBD2 for D (5 bases each). The CDR3 has 18 amino acids. V dropped 5 bases and J dropped 4 bases, with 24 bases sitting between them. CDR1 is LGHDT and CDR2 is YNNKEL in the germline V gene (reference sequence). In DNA form, the CDR3 reads TGTGCCAGCAGCGGGGGAGAGGGAGAGGGTAAAACTTACAATGAGCAGTTCTTC. As protein: CASSGGEGEGKTYNEQFF.

This clonotype was counted at least ten times. The V and J genes are TRBV27 and TRBJ2-7; 7 bases match TRBD2. Germline CDR1 and CDR2: MNHEY and SMNVEV (reference sequence). V was pared by 3 bases and J by 4 bases, with 6 bases of the junction left unmatched. The CDR3 is made up of 14 amino acids. CDR3 sequence (DNA): TGTGCCAGCAGTTTCGGGGGGAGTACTTACGAGCAGTACTTC. The encoded protein is CASSFGGSTYEQYF.

The CDR3 DNA follows: TGTGCCAGCACCAACCGGGCTAGCGCTTACAATGAGCAGTTCTTC. Its translation: CASTNRASAYNEQFF. The chain is built from TRBV6-2 or TRBV6-3 and TRBJ2-1; maybe TRBD2 (6 bases). Germline CDR1 and CDR2: MNHEY and SVGEGT. Trimming shortened V by 7 bases and J by 4 bases, and 17 bases separated the two germline ends. This CDR3 region has 15 residues.